The entry below describes one TCR beta chain. The data originate from a study of cytomegalovirus exposure and HLA in healthy donors. Trimming removed 5 bases from V and 5 bases from J; junction bases left unmatched: 6. There are 15 residues in the CDR3. Germline V gene data show CDR1 as WNHNN and CDR2 as SYGVQD (reference sequence). The PCR had 60 Vbeta and 13 Jbeta primers. TCRdb's copy holds only in-frame clones and misses some; the assay was immunoSEQ multiplex PCR. Of some 67,000 clones detected, 80% to 90% appear once; the ten largest clones hold 12%. The V call is TRBV10-1, the J call TRBJ2-1, with 10 positions matching TRBD2. The receptor's source is a woman aged 25 to 39 in good health and CMV-seropositive. Sequencing was carried out using PBMCs. As DNA, the CDR3 is TGCGCCAGCAGTTGGCTAGCGGGAGAGGACAATGAGCAGTTCTTC. Its protein is CASSWLAGEDNEQFF.